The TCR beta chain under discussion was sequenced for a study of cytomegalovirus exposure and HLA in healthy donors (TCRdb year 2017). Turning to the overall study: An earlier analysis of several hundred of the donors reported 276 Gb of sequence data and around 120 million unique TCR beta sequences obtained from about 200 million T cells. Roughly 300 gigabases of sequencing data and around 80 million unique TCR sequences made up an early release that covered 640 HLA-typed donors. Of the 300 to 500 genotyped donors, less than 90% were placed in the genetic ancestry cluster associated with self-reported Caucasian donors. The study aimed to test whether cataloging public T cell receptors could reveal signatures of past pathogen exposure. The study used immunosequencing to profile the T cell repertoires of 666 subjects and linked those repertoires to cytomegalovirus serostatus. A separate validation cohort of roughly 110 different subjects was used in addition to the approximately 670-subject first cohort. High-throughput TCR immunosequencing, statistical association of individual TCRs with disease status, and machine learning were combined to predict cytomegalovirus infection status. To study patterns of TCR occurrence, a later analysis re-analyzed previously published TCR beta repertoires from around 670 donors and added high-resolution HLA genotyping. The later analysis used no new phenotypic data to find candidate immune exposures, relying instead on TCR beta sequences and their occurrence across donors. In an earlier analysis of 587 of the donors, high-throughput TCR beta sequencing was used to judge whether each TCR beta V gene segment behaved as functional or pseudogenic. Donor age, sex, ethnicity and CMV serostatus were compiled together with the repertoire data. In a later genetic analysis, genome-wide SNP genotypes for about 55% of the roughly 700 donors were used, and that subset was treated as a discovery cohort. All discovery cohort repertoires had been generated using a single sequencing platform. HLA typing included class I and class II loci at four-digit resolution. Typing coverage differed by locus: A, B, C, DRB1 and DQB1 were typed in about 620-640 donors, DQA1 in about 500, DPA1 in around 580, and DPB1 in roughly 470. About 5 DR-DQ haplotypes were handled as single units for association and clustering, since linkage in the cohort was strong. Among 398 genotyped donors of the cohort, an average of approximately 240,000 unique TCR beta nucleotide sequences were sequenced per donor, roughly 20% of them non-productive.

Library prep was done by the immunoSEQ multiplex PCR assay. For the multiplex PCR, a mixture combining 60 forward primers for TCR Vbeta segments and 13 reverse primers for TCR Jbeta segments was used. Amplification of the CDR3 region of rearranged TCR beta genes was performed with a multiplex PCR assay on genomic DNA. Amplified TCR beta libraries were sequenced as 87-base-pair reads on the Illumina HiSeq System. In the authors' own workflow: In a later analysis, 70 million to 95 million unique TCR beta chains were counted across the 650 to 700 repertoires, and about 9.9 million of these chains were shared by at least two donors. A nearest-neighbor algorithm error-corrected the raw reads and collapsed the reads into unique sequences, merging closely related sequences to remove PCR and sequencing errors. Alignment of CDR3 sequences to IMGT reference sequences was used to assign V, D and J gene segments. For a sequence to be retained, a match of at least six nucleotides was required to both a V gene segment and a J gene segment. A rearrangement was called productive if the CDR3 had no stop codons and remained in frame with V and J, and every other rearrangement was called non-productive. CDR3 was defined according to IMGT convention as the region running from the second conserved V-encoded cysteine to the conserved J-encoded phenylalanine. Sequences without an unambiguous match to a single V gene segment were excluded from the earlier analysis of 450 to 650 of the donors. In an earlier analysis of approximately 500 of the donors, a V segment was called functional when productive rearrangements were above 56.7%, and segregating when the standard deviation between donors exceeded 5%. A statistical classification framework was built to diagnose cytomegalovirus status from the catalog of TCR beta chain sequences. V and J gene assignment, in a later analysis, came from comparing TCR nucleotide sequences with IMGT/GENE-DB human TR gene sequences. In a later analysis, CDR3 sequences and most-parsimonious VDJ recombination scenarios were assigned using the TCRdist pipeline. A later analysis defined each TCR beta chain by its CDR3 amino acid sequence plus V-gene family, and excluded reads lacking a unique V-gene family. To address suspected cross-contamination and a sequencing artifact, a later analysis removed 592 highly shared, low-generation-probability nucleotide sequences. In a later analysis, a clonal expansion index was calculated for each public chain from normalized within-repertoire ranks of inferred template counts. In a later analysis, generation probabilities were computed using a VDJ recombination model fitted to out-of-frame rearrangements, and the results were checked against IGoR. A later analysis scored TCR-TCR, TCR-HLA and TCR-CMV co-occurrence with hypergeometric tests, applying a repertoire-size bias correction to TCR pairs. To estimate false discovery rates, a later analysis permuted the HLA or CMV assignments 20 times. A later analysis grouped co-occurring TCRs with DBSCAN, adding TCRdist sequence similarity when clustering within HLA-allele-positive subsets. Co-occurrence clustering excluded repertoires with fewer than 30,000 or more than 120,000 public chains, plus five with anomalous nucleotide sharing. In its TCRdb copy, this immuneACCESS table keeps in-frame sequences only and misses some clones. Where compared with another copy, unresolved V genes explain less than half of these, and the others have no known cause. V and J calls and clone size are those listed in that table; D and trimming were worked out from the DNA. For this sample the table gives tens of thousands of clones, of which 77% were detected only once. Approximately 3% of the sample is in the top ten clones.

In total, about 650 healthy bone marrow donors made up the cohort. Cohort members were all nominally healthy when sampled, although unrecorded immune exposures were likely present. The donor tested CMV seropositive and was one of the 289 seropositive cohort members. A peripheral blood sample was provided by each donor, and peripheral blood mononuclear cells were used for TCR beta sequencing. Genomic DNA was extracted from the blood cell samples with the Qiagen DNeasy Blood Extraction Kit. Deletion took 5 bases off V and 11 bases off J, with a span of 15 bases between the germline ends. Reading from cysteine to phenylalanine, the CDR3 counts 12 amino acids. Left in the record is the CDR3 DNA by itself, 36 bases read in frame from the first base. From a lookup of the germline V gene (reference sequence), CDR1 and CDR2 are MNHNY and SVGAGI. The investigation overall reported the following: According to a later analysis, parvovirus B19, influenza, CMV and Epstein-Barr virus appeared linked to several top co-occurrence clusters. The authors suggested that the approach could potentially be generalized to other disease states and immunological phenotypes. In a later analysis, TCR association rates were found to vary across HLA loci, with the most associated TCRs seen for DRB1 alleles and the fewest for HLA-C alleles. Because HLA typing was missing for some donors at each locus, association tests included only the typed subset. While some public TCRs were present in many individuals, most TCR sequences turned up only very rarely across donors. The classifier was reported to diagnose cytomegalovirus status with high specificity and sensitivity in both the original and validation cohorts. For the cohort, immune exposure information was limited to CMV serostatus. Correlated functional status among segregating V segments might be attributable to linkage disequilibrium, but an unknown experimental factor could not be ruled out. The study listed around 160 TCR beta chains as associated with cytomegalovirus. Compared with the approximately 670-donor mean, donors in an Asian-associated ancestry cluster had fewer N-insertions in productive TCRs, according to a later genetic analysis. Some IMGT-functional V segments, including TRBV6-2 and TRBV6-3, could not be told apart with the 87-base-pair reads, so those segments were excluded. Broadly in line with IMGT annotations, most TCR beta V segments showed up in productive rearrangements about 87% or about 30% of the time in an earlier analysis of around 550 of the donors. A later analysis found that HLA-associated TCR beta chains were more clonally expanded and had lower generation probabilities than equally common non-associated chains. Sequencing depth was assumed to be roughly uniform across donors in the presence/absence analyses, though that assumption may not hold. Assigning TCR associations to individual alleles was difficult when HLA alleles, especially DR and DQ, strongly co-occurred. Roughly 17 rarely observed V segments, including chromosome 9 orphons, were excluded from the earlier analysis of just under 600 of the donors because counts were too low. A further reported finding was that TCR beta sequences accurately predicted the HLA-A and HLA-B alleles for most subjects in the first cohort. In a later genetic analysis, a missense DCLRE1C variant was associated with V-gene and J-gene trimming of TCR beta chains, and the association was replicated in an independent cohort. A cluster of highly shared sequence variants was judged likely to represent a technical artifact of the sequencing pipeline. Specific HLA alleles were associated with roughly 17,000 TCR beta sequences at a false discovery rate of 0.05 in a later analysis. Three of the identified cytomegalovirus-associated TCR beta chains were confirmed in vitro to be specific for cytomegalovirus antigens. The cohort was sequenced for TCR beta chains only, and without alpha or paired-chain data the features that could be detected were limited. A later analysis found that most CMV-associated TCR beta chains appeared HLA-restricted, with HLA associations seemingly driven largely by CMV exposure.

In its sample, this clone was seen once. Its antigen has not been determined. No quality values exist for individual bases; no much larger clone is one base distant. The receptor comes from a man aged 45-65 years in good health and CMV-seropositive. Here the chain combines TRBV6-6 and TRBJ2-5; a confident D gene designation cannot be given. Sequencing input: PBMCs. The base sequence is TGTGCCAGCAGTACTCCGGGTGCCGGGCAGTACTTC. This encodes CASSTPGAGQYF.